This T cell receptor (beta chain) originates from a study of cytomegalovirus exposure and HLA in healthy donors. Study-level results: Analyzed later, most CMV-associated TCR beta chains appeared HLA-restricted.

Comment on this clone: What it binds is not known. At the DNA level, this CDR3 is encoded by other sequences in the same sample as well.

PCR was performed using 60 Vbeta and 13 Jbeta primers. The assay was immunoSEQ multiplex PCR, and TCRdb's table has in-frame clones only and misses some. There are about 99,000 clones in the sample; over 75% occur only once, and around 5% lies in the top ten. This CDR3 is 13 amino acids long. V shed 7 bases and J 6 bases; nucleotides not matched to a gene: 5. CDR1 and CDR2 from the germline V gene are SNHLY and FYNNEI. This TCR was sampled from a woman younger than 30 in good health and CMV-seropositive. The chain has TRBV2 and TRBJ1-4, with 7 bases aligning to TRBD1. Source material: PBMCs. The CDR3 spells CASNRDRDEKLFF. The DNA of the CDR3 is TGTGCCAGCAATCGGGACAGAGATGAAAAACTGTTTTTT.